This TCR beta chain derives from a study of early T cells in non-severe SARS-CoV-2 infection. Across the whole study: Chains were not paired, and sequencing was done on bulk RNA from unsorted whole blood.

The study, taken as a whole, reports: Database matching using VDJdb favored anti-spike CD8 responses, with private and CD4 specificities left missing.

With 3 bases removed from V and 4 bases from J, the gap between germline ends came to 7 bases. This CDR3 comprises 13 residues. Turning to this clonotype: Its matching antigen is unknown.

Individual cDNA molecules received unique molecular identifiers during library preparation. TCRdb reanalysed the 5' RACE reads using MiXCR and keeps one entry per CDR3 protein. The data show some 120,000 distinct CDR3 sequences, with about 15% seen just once and 20% to 25% held by the top ten. This chain connects TRBV12-3 or TRBV12-4 to TRBJ1-3; no reliable D call. This TCR derives from an adult who was a healthcare worker with PCR-confirmed SARS-CoV-2 infection or an uninfected control (not recorded which). Sequencing was done on a sample of whole blood. CDR3 amino acids: CASSFSGGNTIYF. The CDR3, as DNA: TGTGCCAGCAGTTTCTCAGGAGGAAACACCATATATTTT.